A selection of T cell receptor beta chains follows, all from one sample in a study of early T cells in non-severe SARS-CoV-2 infection. From the 5' RACE reads, TCRdb called clonotypes with MiXCR, one entry per CDR3 protein. Of 81,000 or so distinct CDR3 sequences listed, 12% are singletons. Sequencing was done on a sample of whole blood. These receptors were collected from an adult who was a healthcare worker with PCR-confirmed SARS-CoV-2 infection or an uninfected control (not recorded which). CDR3s include the opening cysteine and the closing phenylalanine or tryptophan. The order of the fields is clone size, V gene, CDR3 protein. Rows give clone size only sometimes, using once, few, many, or a class for an expanded clone.

clone_size: many; v_call: TRBV7-9; cdr3_aa: CASSPIRSANTEAFF
clone_size: few; v_call: TRBV18; cdr3_aa: CASSQQRGETQYF
clone_size: few; v_call: TRBV5-1; cdr3_aa: CASSLGLAGGGDSYNEQFF
clone_size: few; v_call: TRBV6-6; cdr3_aa: CASSYSTARIRSSYEQYF
clone_size: .; v_call: TRBV7-2; cdr3_aa: CASSFMQTGANVLTF
clone_size: .; v_call: TRBV7-9; cdr3_aa: CASSGGTGLSYNEQFF
clone_size: many; v_call: TRBV7-9; cdr3_aa: CASSSRGQETQYF
clone_size: few; v_call: TRBV6-1; cdr3_aa: CASSEIGLAGGPSTQYF
clone_size: .; v_call: TRBV7-3; cdr3_aa: CASSLNLAGAADTQYF
clone_size: many; v_call: TRBV20-1; cdr3_aa: CSARDQGAAAADTQYF
clone_size: many; v_call: TRBV25-1; cdr3_aa: CASSAGQTYGYTF
clone_size: few; v_call: TRBV28; cdr3_aa: CASSSPRTSGGAEQYF
clone_size: few; v_call: TRBV5-5; cdr3_aa: CASSLVAGGGNQPQHF
clone_size: many; v_call: TRBV7-9; cdr3_aa: CASILSLGENTEAFF
clone_size: .; v_call: TRBV3-1; cdr3_aa: CASSQGEGYEQYF
clone_size: many; v_call: TRBV30; cdr3_aa: CAWSQRESDTQYF
clone_size: .; v_call: TRBV28; cdr3_aa: CASSSHTTARRKLFF
clone_size: many; v_call: TRBV4-2; cdr3_aa: CASSQGDENNEQFF
clone_size: many; v_call: TRBV5-4; cdr3_aa: CASSSGRTNTGELFF
clone_size: many; v_call: TRBV2; cdr3_aa: CASSPGGYADTQYF
clone_size: .; v_call: TRBV29-1; cdr3_aa: CSILAGGTDTQYF
clone_size: many; v_call: TRBV5-4; cdr3_aa: CASSYDRADTQYF
clone_size: .; v_call: TRBV20-1; cdr3_aa: CSAPNHGGRFQETQYF
clone_size: .; v_call: TRBV7-2; cdr3_aa: CASSIQGALVEKLFF
clone_size: .; v_call: TRBV19; cdr3_aa: CASIGRGEQFF
clone_size: many; v_call: TRBV28; cdr3_aa: CASTREVGELFF
clone_size: many; v_call: TRBV19; cdr3_aa: CASSRTTHNEQFF
clone_size: many; v_call: TRBV7-6; cdr3_aa: CASSLIRATQETQYF
clone_size: few; v_call: TRBV6-1; cdr3_aa: CASSARGSSYEQYF
clone_size: few; v_call: TRBV9; cdr3_aa: CASSVSAGARYEQYF
clone_size: many; v_call: TRBV6-1; cdr3_aa: CASGGLAGSDTQYF